A selection of T cell receptor beta chains follows, all from one sample in a study of blood T cell repertoires in COVID-19. Clones were read by immunoSEQ multiplex PCR, and TCRdb kept only the in-frame ones, dropping some. The repertoire consists of roughly 360,000 clones, with around four fifths occurring once and the leading ten covering approximately 5%. The specimen sequenced was PBMCs or T cells enriched from blood (not recorded which). The receptors were gathered from a woman between 45 and 65 years old who had recovered from COVID-19. Each CDR3 is given with its conserved first and last residue. A D gene is named only where the DNA matches it firmly. Clone size is stated in some rows and not others, as once, few, many or a class when expanded.

abundance: -; v_gene: TRBV12-3/TRBV12-4; j_gene: TRBJ1-5; len: 12; d_gene: -; CDR3aa: CASSQTKSAQHF; CDR3nt: TGTGCCAGCAGCCAAACTAAATCAGCCCAGCATTTT
abundance: -; v_gene: TRBV5-1; j_gene: TRBJ2-1; len: 15; d_gene: TRBD2; CDR3aa: CASSLGLAGVYEQFF; CDR3nt: TGCGCCAGCAGCTTGGGGCTAGCGGGAGTGTATGAGCAGTTCTTC
abundance: -; v_gene: TRBV7-9; j_gene: TRBJ2-2; len: 16; d_gene: -; CDR3aa: CATSDGRQSNTGELFF; CDR3nt: TGTGCCACCTCAGATGGGCGTCAATCCAACACCGGGGAGCTGTTTTTT
abundance: -; v_gene: TRBV19; j_gene: TRBJ1-5; len: 14; d_gene: TRBD1; CDR3aa: CASSTRTGEKPQHF; CDR3nt: TGTGCCAGTAGTACTCGGACAGGGGAAAAGCCCCAGCATTTT
abundance: -; v_gene: TRBV21-1; j_gene: TRBJ1-5; len: 17; d_gene: -; CDR3aa: CASSKQGENYSNQPQHF; CDR3nt: TGTGCCAGCAGCAAGCAGGGGGAAAATTATAGCAATCAGCCCCAGCATTTT
abundance: few; v_gene: TRBV5-1; j_gene: TRBJ1-1; len: 16; d_gene: TRBD1; CDR3aa: CASSVTPRGLGTEAFF; CDR3nt: TGCGCCAGCAGCGTTACCCCGAGGGGGCTGGGCACTGAAGCTTTCTTT
abundance: -; v_gene: TRBV7-2; j_gene: TRBJ1-1; len: 13; d_gene: -; CDR3aa: CASSFQGNTEAFF; CDR3nt: TGTGCCAGCAGCTTTCAGGGTAACACTGAAGCTTTCTTT
abundance: -; v_gene: TRBV7-9; j_gene: TRBJ1-1; len: 14; d_gene: -; CDR3aa: CASSLSQINTEAFF; CDR3nt: TGTGCCAGCAGCTTATCCCAGATAAACACTGAAGCTTTCTTT
abundance: -; v_gene: TRBV12-3/TRBV12-4; j_gene: TRBJ1-1; len: 11; d_gene: -; CDR3aa: CASSLTAEAFF; CDR3nt: TGTGCCAGCAGCCTGACAGCTGAAGCTTTCTTT
abundance: -; v_gene: TRBV19; j_gene: TRBJ1-1; len: 14; d_gene: -; CDR3aa: CASSTGIVNTEAFF; CDR3nt: TGTGCCAGTTCCACAGGGATTGTGAACACTGAAGCTTTCTTT
abundance: once; v_gene: TRBV5-5; j_gene: TRBJ1-1; len: 16; d_gene: -; CDR3aa: CASSFQTGLGGTEAFF; CDR3nt: TGTGCCAGCAGCTTCCAAACAGGGTTAGGCGGCACTGAAGCTTTCTTT
abundance: -; v_gene: TRBV15; j_gene: TRBJ1-1; len: 17; d_gene: TRBD1; CDR3aa: CATNGAGGQTLNTEAFF; CDR3nt: TGTGCCACCAACGGCGCAGGGGGCCAGACATTAAACACTGAAGCTTTCTTT
abundance: -; v_gene: TRBV5-6; j_gene: TRBJ2-2; len: 16; d_gene: TRBD1; CDR3aa: CASSVDRVGNTGELFF; CDR3nt: TGTGCCAGCAGCGTGGACAGGGTAGGGAACACCGGGGAGCTGTTTTTT
abundance: few; v_gene: TRBV20-1; j_gene: TRBJ1-1; len: 11; d_gene: -; CDR3aa: CSLEGDTEAFF; CDR3nt: TGCAGCCTAGAAGGGGACACTGAAGCTTTCTTT
abundance: -; v_gene: TRBV3-1/TRBV3-2; j_gene: TRBJ2-3; len: 14; d_gene: TRBD2; CDR3aa: CASSRLAGGDTQYF; CDR3nt: TGTGCCAGCAGCCGACTAGCGGGGGGGGATACGCAGTATTTT
abundance: -; v_gene: TRBV5-1; j_gene: TRBJ2-3; len: 14; d_gene: -; CDR3aa: CASSLVLSTDTQYF; CDR3nt: TGCGCCAGCAGCTTGGTTTTAAGCACAGATACGCAGTATTTT
abundance: -; v_gene: TRBV5-8; j_gene: TRBJ2-7; len: 19; d_gene: TRBD2; CDR3aa: CASSSDKSASSGRVDEQYF; CDR3nt: TGTGCCAGCAGCTCGGACAAATCTGCGTCCAGCGGGAGGGTCGACGAGCAGTACTTC
abundance: -; v_gene: TRBV10-1; j_gene: TRBJ2-1; len: 16; d_gene: TRBD2; CDR3aa: CASSEAGDALGDEQFF; CDR3nt: TGCGCCAGCAGTGAGGCGGGGGACGCGTTAGGGGATGAGCAGTTCTTC
abundance: -; v_gene: TRBV7-9; j_gene: TRBJ1-1; len: 16; d_gene: TRBD1; CDR3aa: CASSTQPGQGNTEAFF; CDR3nt: TGTGCCAGCAGCACACAACCGGGACAGGGGAACACTGAAGCTTTCTTT
abundance: -; v_gene: TRBV28; j_gene: TRBJ2-1; len: 15; d_gene: TRBD1; CDR3aa: CASRSPTGNYNEQFF; CDR3nt: TGTGCCAGCAGATCCCCGACAGGGAACTACAATGAGCAGTTCTTC
abundance: -; v_gene: TRBV5-8; j_gene: TRBJ1-2; len: 14; d_gene: -; CDR3aa: CASSFDQGSLGYTF; CDR3nt: TGTGCCAGCAGCTTCGACCAGGGATCTCTTGGCTACACCTTC
abundance: -; v_gene: TRBV18; j_gene: TRBJ2-3; len: 14; d_gene: -; CDR3aa: CASSLGPGTDTQYF; CDR3nt: TGTGCCAGCTCACTAGGCCCGGGTACAGATACGCAGTATTTT
abundance: -; v_gene: TRBV4-3; j_gene: TRBJ1-6; len: 15; d_gene: TRBD1; CDR3aa: CASSQEGDSNSPLHF; CDR3nt: TGCGCCAGCAGCCAAGAAGGGGACAGTAATTCACCCCTCCACTTT
abundance: -; v_gene: TRBV6-5; j_gene: TRBJ1-1; len: 15; d_gene: -; CDR3aa: CASSYQGRMNTEAFF; CDR3nt: TGTGCCAGCAGTTATCAGGGGCGAATGAACACTGAAGCTTTCTTT